These 4 T cell receptor beta chains were sequenced from one sample in a study of long-term antiretroviral therapy in people with HIV. Investigators performed immunoSEQ version v3.0 at survey level. The protocol was immunoSEQ multiplex PCR, while the TCRdb copy is restricted to in-frame clones and leaves out a portion. The data hold approximately 15,000 clones, with 70% to 90% observed a single time. The source was unsorted PBMCs, collected 6.9 years after starting antiretroviral therapy. The receptors originated from a man aged 50-60 years with HIV.

The chain is built from TRBV7-6 and TRBJ2-7, with D possibly TRBD1 on 5 matching bases. The ends were cut back, 4 bases at V and 3 bases at J, with 13 bases in the middle. This CDR3 has 14 residues. Looked up from germline, CDR1 is SGHVS and CDR2 is FNYEAQ. CDR3 sequence reads: CASSYLDQGYEQYF. CDR3 bases: TGTGCCAGCAGCTACCTCGATCAGGGCTACGAGCAGTACTTC.

V gene TRBV4-1 combines with J gene TRBJ2-7; no clear D gene. Germline lookup yields CDR1 MGHRA and CDR2 YSYEKL. This CDR3 has 15 amino acids. Trimming pared 1 base from V and 3 bases from J, leaving 13 bases between. CDR3 nucleotides: TGCGCCAGCAGCCAAGGTACGGACCGGTACTACGAGCAGTACTTC. The encoded protein is CASSQGTDRYYEQYF.

The chain is built from TRBV28 and TRBJ1-5; TRBD1 might be the D (5 bases). Germline loops: CDR1 MDHEN, CDR2 SYDVKM. The V gene lost 5 bases and the J gene lost 7 bases, with 12 bases spanning the gap. The length of the CDR3 is 13 residues. Written as DNA, the CDR3 is TGTGCCAGCAGTCGTCTACAGGTCCAGCCCCAGCATTTT. This codes for CASSRLQVQPQHF.

The V call is TRBV7-3, the J call TRBJ2-2; TRBD1 agrees at 8 bases. Germline lookup yields CDR1 SGHTA and CDR2 FQGTGA. The CDR3 is 15 residues long. Unmatched junction bases numbered 8, after V lost 4 bases and J lost 7 bases. The CDR3 reads CASSSKTGVGGELFF. The CDR3 DNA is TGTGCCAGCAGCTCAAAGACAGGGGTCGGCGGGGAGCTGTTTTTT.